These 26 T cell receptor beta chains were all obtained from the same sample, sequenced in a study of cytomegalovirus exposure and HLA in healthy donors. Only in-frame clones appear in the TCRdb table, and some are missing; sequencing was by immunoSEQ multiplex PCR. The sample holds roughly 84,000 clones, more than 75% seen once. The material sequenced was PBMCs. These receptors all stem from a young man in good health and CMV-seronegative.

The V call is TRBV5-1, the J call TRBJ2-7, with D perhaps TRBD1 (5 bases). The CDR3 extends over 15 amino acids. The V end lost 0 bases, the J end lost 3 bases, and 13 bases lay between the germline ends. The germline V gene has CDR1 SGHRS and CDR2 YFSETQ. CDR3 residues: CASSLGQGIGYEQYF. The DNA of the CDR3 is TGCGCCAGCAGCTTGGGGCAGGGAATCGGCTACGAGCAGTACTTC.

The chain couples TRBV6-4 to TRBJ2-7, with 11 bases that match TRBD2. V shed 4 bases, J shed 6 bases, and the junction held 8 bases outside the gene matches. The CDR3 has 15 amino acids. CDR1 MRHNA and CDR2 SNTAGT come from the germline V gene. This CDR3 is CASSASTSGISEQYF. CDR3 bases: TGTGCCAGCAGTGCCTCGACTAGCGGGATTTCCGAGCAGTACTTC.

The genes are TRBV28 and TRBJ2-7; 8 bases line up with TRBD2. CDR1 MDHEN and CDR2 SYDVKM come from the germline V gene. The junction had 6 bases not matched to a gene; V was cut back by 6 bases and J by 11 bases. This CDR3 comprises 11 residues. The CDR3 loop is CASSSYSGKYF. The CDR3 coding sequence is TGTGCCAGCAGCTCTTATAGCGGGAAGTACTTC.

This clone was seen once. CDR3 sequence (DNA): TGTGCCAGCAGCGTAGAACTAGGGGAGACCCAGTACTTC. Residues: CASSVELGETQYF. This sequence joins TRBV9 and TRBJ2-5; D may be TRBD2 (5 bases). Germline CDR1 reads SGDLS; CDR2 reads YYNGEE. Trimming cost V 0 bases and J 5 bases, with 8 bases left between them. This CDR3 has 13 residues.

The gene calls are TRBV6-4 and TRBJ2-3; 12 bases map to TRBD2. The CDR3 covers 14 residues. J gave up 7 bases and V 6 bases, and 5 bases lay outside the gene matches. CDR1 is MRHNA, CDR2 SNTAGT, per germline. As DNA, the CDR3 is TGTGCCAGCAGGGTGACTAGCGGGAGTTATACGCAGTATTTT. It codes for CASRVTSGSYTQYF.

V usage is TRBV6-5 and J usage is TRBJ1-5; TRBD1 is a possible D gene (6 bases). The germline V gene encodes CDR1 MNHEY and CDR2 SVGAGI. V lost 8 bases and J lost 6, with 14 bases in between. The CDR3 is made up of 13 amino acids. The CDR3 DNA reads as TGTGCCAGCTCCTCAGGGGTAGTTCAGCCCCAGCATTTT. This sequence encodes CASSSGVVQPQHF.

CDR3 sequence: CASSQLWKIEEGKSGELFF. CDR3 nucleotide sequence: TGCGCCAGCAGTCAATTATGGAAAATTGAGGAGGGTAAGTCGGGGGAGCTGTTTTTT. This chain connects TRBV23-1 to TRBJ2-2, with D perhaps matching TRBD2 (6 bases). TRBV23-1 is marked as an open reading frame, function uncertain. The CDR3 is made up of 19 amino acids. V lost 1 base, J lost 8 bases, and 26 bases lay in between.

This clone was observed once. The chain employs TRBV10-3 and TRBJ1-1, with a tentative D call TRBD1 (5 bases). The germline V gene has CDR1 ENHRY and CDR2 SYGVKD. CDR3 size: 14 residues. The germline V and J ends were trimmed by 0 bases and 8 bases, with 13 bases remaining between them. CDR3 DNA sequence: TGTGCCATCAGTGAGTCGAATGGCGGGGGGGAAGCTTTCTTT. This codes for CAISESNGGGEAFF.

The chain employs TRBV11-3 and TRBJ2-3, with D tentatively TRBD1 (5 bases). Trimming took 3 bases from V and 1 from J, leaving 11 bases between them. From germline, CDR1 is SGHNT and CDR2 YENEEA. The CDR3 covers 15 residues. As DNA, the CDR3 is TGTGCCAGCAGCTTCCAGGGTGGGGGCACAGATACGCAGTATTTT. Translating it yields CASSFQGGGTDTQYF.

Here the CDR3 reads CASSLQASGSYIQYF. The DNA for the CDR3 is TGTGCCAGCAGTTTACAAGCTAGCGGGAGCTACATTCAGTACTTC. This sequence joins TRBV27 and TRBJ2-4, with 10 bases aligning to TRBD2. CDR3 length: 15 amino acids. Trimming at V came to 2 bases and at J to 8 bases, leaving 6 bases not matched to a gene. Germline V gene lookup returns CDR1 MNHEY and CDR2 SMNVEV (reference sequence).

J is TRBJ2-5 and V is TRBV5-4, with D unclear. This CDR3 comprises 16 residues. The V end was cut by 0 bases, the J end by 5 bases, with 17 bases between. Per germline, CDR1 SGHNT and CDR2 YYREEE (reference sequence). CDR3 sequence reads: CASSLDYLAGQETQYF. DNA of the CDR3: TGTGCCAGCAGCTTGGACTATTTAGCCGGTCAGGAGACCCAGTACTTC.

The chain is built from TRBV9 and TRBJ1-1; D unresolved. The CDR3 length is 15 residues. V lost 0 bases and J lost 1, with 10 bases in between. Germline CDR1 reads SGDLS; CDR2 reads YYNGEE. CDR3 amino acids: CASSVDGRKNTEAFF. DNA for the CDR3: TGTGCCAGCAGCGTAGATGGGAGGAAGAACACTGAAGCTTTCTTT.

This chain uses TRBV28 with TRBJ2-7; TRBD1 is a possible D gene (6 bases). Per germline, CDR1 MDHEN and CDR2 SYDVKM. The CDR3 is 14 amino acids. V gave up 3 bases and J gave up 11 bases, with 20 bases separating them. CDR3 nucleotide sequence: TGTGCCAGCAGTTTGGGCCGCCTACAGGGTTCGGAGTACTTC. Its protein product is CASSLGRLQGSEYF.

The chain joins TRBV28 to TRBJ1-1; D gene ambiguous. The germline V and J ends were trimmed by 5 bases and 0 bases, with 10 bases remaining between them. Germline CDR1 MDHEN, CDR2 SYDVKM. The CDR3 covers 14 residues. CDR3 DNA: TGTGCCAGCAGTGGTAGCTCGATGAACACTGAAGCTTTCTTT. Amino acids: CASSGSSMNTEAFF.

The chain carries TRBV19 and TRBJ2-1, with 11 bases lining up with TRBD2. Germline trimming cut 3 bases from V and 2 bases from J; bases unmatched to any gene: 3. Germline-derived CDR1 and CDR2 are LNHDA and SQIVND (reference sequence). CDR3 size: 16 residues. CDR3 in amino acids: CASSITSGGPYNEQFF. CDR3 coding DNA: TGTGCCAGTAGTATCACTAGCGGGGGACCCTACAATGAGCAGTTCTTC.

The rearrangement joins TRBV5-1 to TRBJ2-5; 11 positions match TRBD2. CDR3 length: 16 residues. V shed 4 bases and J 0 bases; nucleotides not matched to a gene: 5. CDR1 and CDR2 from the germline V gene are SGHRS and YFSETQ. This CDR3 is CASSELAGDYQETQYF. The CDR3 DNA follows: TGCGCCAGCAGCGAACTAGCGGGGGATTACCAAGAGACCCAGTACTTC.

The chain recombines TRBV4-2 with TRBJ1-5, with D hard to call. Trimming pared 0 bases from V and 7 bases from J, leaving 7 bases between. Germline V gene sequence: CDR1 LGHNA, CDR2 YNFKEQ. The CDR3 loop spans 13 amino acids. The CDR3 nucleotides are TGTGCCAGCAGCCAAGATTTACTCCAGCCCCAGCATTTT. Amino acids: CASSQDLLQPQHF.

With respect to this clone: The junction and the germline gene differ at one end; a read error may be behind it. The gene calls are TRBV28 and TRBJ2-7, with unresolved D. The germline gives CDR1 MDHEN, CDR2 SYDVKM. CDR3 size: 10 residues. The CDR3 DNA reads TGTGCCAGCAGTTCCTCCGAGCAGTACTTC. Translation gives CASSSSEQYF.

V usage is TRBV30 and J usage is TRBJ2-7, with TRBD2 as a possible D gene (6 bases). CDR3 length: 14 residues. Germline V CDR1 and CDR2: GTSNPN, SVGIG (reference sequence). The V gene lost 3 bases and the J gene lost 5 bases, with 17 bases spanning the gap. The CDR3 sequence: CAWSSRGGRHEQYF. CDR3 coding DNA: TGTGCCTGGAGCTCCCGGGGAGGTCGCCACGAGCAGTACTTC.

The V call is TRBV5-1, the J call TRBJ2-5, with D uncertain. V lost 0 bases and J 5 bases, leaving 5 bases between the germline ends. The CDR3 spans 12 residues. CDR1 is SGHRS and CDR2 is YFSETQ in the germline V gene. CDR3 coding DNA: TGCGCCAGCAGCTTGGACGGGGAGACCCAGTACTTC. It encodes CASSLDGETQYF.

This clone was detected only a few times. The chain joins TRBV15 to TRBJ2-3; TRBD2 agrees at 10 bases. CDR1 is LNHNV, CDR2 YYDKDF, per germline (reference sequence). There are 18 residues in the CDR3. J was trimmed by 2 bases and V by 2 bases; bases with no gene match: 10. CDR3 in amino acids: CATSRPKKAGGDTDTQYF. The CDR3 nucleotides are TGTGCCACCAGCAGACCCAAAAAAGCGGGGGGGGACACAGATACGCAGTATTTT.

The chain employs TRBV4-2 and TRBJ2-5; D perhaps matches TRBD2 (6 bases). Per the germline V gene, CDR1 is LGHNA and CDR2 is YNFKEQ. The CDR3 runs 16 residues. V was clipped by 5 bases and J by 5 bases, with 21 bases between them. CDR3 nucleotides: TGTGCCAGCAGCTTGGGGCTACGGGGACTTAGGGAGACCCAGTACTTC. It codes for CASSLGLRGLRETQYF.

The chain links TRBV6-1 to TRBJ1-1; tentatively, D is TRBD1 (6 bases). The V gene's germline CDR1 is MNHNS and CDR2 SASEGT. V was cut by 3 bases and J by 0 bases, with 11 bases left in between. There are 15 residues in the CDR3. This chain's CDR3 is CASSEAGEMNTEAFF. CDR3 in DNA: TGTGCCAGCAGTGAGGCAGGGGAGATGAACACTGAAGCTTTCTTT.

V usage is TRBV7-6 and J usage is TRBJ2-7, with TRBD1 matching 11 bases. Germline V gene data show CDR1 as SGHVS and CDR2 as FNYEAQ. The CDR3 has 15 residues. With 5 bases clipped from V and 1 base from J, the junction kept 4 bases outside the gene matches. CDR3 DNA: TGTGCCAGCAGCCCGGGACAGGGGGTTTCCTACGAGCAGTACTTC. It specifies CASSPGQGVSYEQYF.

The J gene is TRBJ1-4, the V gene TRBV25-1, with D maybe TRBD1 (6 bases). The CDR3 runs to 15 residues. Trimming took off 6 bases at V and 6 bases at J, with 17 bases between the two ends. Per the germline V gene, CDR1 is MGHDK and CDR2 is SYGVNS. The CDR3 DNA reads TGTGCCAGCAGCAAAAACTCCGGGACACATGAAAAACTGTTTTTT. It yields the protein CASSKNSGTHEKLFF.

This clone has a handful of counts. The chain uses TRBV10-3 and TRBJ1-5; D possibly corresponds to TRBD1 (5 bases). V lost 4 bases and J lost 7, with 11 bases in between. The CDR3 has 13 amino acids. Germline assignment: CDR1 ENHRY and CDR2 SYGVKD. In nucleotides, the CDR3 is TGTGCCATCAGTGTCGGGGGTGGCCAGCCCCAGCATTTT. It specifies CAISVGGGQPQHF.